The entry below describes one TCR beta chain. In the authors' methods: From reference gene primer amplification, estimates of nucleated cell counts were derived. Generated by immunoSEQ multiplex PCR, the TCRdb table keeps only in-frame clones and is missing some. Clone size and the V and J calls come from that table; the DNA yielded D and trimming. The sample yields some 100,000 clones, roughly 89% seen once. The data derive from a study of blood T cell repertoires in COVID-19. The receptor's source is a human donor with acute or convalescent COVID-19. The donor label of this sample is uncertain. The sample comprised peripheral blood.

The DNA of the CDR3 is TGCGCCAGCAGCTCGCTAGGGACAGGGAACACTGAAGCTTTCTTT. Its protein product is CASSSLGTGNTEAFF. V gene TRBV5-1 combines with J gene TRBJ1-1, with TRBD1 identical over 8 bases. CDR1 and CDR2 (germline): SGHRS, YFSETQ. The CDR3 length is 15 residues. V dropped 3 bases and J dropped 1; count of bases not matched to a gene: 5. Combining the CDR3 with reference TRBV5-1 and TRBJ1-1 gives the whole variable domain KAGVTQTPRYLIKTRGQQVTLSCSPISGHRSVSWYQQTPGQGLQFLFEYFSETQRNKGNFPGRFSGRQFSNSRSEMNVSTLELGDSALYLCASSSLGTGNTEAFFGQGTRLTVV.